The clone carrying this TCR beta chain has a handful of counts. The antigen is unknown. A single record per CDR3 protein comes from TCRdb applying MiXCR to the RACE reads. Among tens of thousands of distinct CDR3 sequences listed, around 12% were seen once. V was pared by 6 bases and J by 8 bases, with 10 bases of the junction left unmatched. Germline lookup yields CDR1 MNHNY and CDR2 SVGAGI (reference sequence). This CDR3 is built from 14 residues. Time point of the sample: pre-sensitization, week 0. Sample treatment: therapeutic diphenylcyclopropenone sensitization with weekly scalp DPC. The authors extracted total RNA from unfractionated whole blood. The data are from a study of human T cells and chemical hapten exposure. In the study overall: It was small differences in pooled library volume that mainly caused per-sample TCR yields to vary. Study findings and constraints: After DPC sensitization, TCRs above 1 in 1000 frequency showed no change.

This receptor was taken from a woman aged 25-40 years with alopecia areata. Some clones in this sample may be carry-over from other donors' samples. The chain joins TRBV6-6 to TRBJ2-3; 8 nucleotides line up with TRBD1. The sample was whole blood, taken in connection with sensitization to the hapten diphenylcyclopropenone (DPC). CDR3 coding DNA: TGTGCCAGCAGCGTCCGGGACAGGTCCCTTACGCAGTATTTT. Encoded protein: CASSVRDRSLTQYF.